The T cell receptor (beta chain) described here comes from a study of regulatory T cells in long-lasting Graves disease. Across the whole study: Over 5 years of antithyroid drugs with positive TSH receptor antibodies was taken to mean persistent Graves' disease.

This clonotype was observed a few times. Time point of the sample: persistent/refractory GD, antithyroid drugs over 5 years with positive TRAb. RNA extracted from PBMCs served as the sequencing template. American Thyroid Association guidelines defined Graves' disease diagnosis. According to the study, TCR beta libraries were built with iRepertoire HTBI primers and CDR3-region Arm-PCR. TCRdb analysed the multiplex PCR reads with MiXCR anew, one entry per CDR3 protein. The repertoire holds roughly 700,000 distinct CDR3 sequences, with 30% as singletons. Germline-derived CDR1 and CDR2 are SNHLY and FYNNEI. This CDR3 is built from 13 residues. The trim removed 6 bases at V and 10 bases at J, leaving 6 bases unmatched.

Sequencing used peripheral blood mononuclear cells (PBMCs), obtained when the disease was refractory, from a patient treated with antithyroid drugs. This chain links TRBV2 with TRBJ1-1; 12 nucleotides line up with TRBD1. This TCR came from a female donor with Graves disease. The CDR3: CASSRDRGPGAFF. In DNA form, the CDR3 reads TGTGCCAGCAGCCGGGACAGGGGGCCTGGAGCTTTCTTT.